A single sample gave rise to the 20 T cell receptor beta chains below, sequenced in a study of blood T cells in healthy people across ages. It was with a sample-barcoded 5' primer and a J-beta primer mix that a second PCR of about 7 to 12 cycles was run. TCRdb itself ran the 5' RACE reads through MiXCR, one entry per CDR3 protein. The sample lists 730,000 or so distinct CDR3 sequences, approximately 40% occurring once. Sequencing was performed on blood. The source is a man older than 75 in good health.

The chain couples TRBV4-3 to TRBJ2-5; D is possibly TRBD1 or TRBD2 (5 bases each). Germline V lookup: CDR1 LGHNA, CDR2 YSLEER. This CDR3 is built from 14 residues. V lost 5 bases to trimming and J lost 2 bases, with 12 bases between them. The CDR3 loop is CASSERDQQETQYF. CDR3 bases: TGCGCCAGCAGCGAACGGGACCAACAAGAGACCCAGTACTTC.

The count of this clonotype is one. A junction boundary mismatches the germline segment, possibly from a read error. The chain links TRBV14 to TRBJ2-5; TRBD2 is a possible D gene (5 bases). CDR1 SGHDN and CDR2 FVKESK come from the germline V gene. The CDR3 spans 13 residues. In DNA form, the CDR3 reads TGTGCCAGCGGCCAACGGGGATCGGAGACCCAGTACTTC. Encoded protein: CASGQRGSETQYF.

This clonotype was recorded at least ten times. The chain is built from TRBV20-1 and TRBJ2-3, with D hard to call. V shed 3 bases and J shed 5 bases, with 3 bases lying between them. Germline V gene sequence: CDR1 DFQATT, CDR2 SNEGSKA (reference sequence). This CDR3 comprises 10 residues. In nucleotides, the CDR3 is TGCAGTGCTAGTATAGATACGCAGTATTTT. This gives the protein CSASIDTQYF.

For the CDR3, the DNA is TGTGCCAGCAGCCAATTAGTACCGTTACTAGCGGGGGCCTACAATGAGCAGTTCTTC. This encodes CASSQLVPLLAGAYNEQFF. V and J are TRBV14 and TRBJ2-1, with 11 bases matching TRBD2. The length of the CDR3 is 19 residues. V shed 2 bases, J shed 2 bases, and the junction held 11 bases outside the gene matches. Germline V lookup: CDR1 SGHDN, CDR2 FVKESK.

This clonotype was seen once. A much larger clonotype is one base distant, so this may be a read error. V gene TRBV28 combines with J gene TRBJ1-1; perhaps TRBD1 as D (5 bases). Per the germline V gene, CDR1 is MDHEN and CDR2 is SYDVKM. This CDR3 has 15 amino acids. The CDR3 is CASSRTGLRNPEAFF. Here the CDR3 DNA reads TGTGCCAGCAGTCGGACGGGGCTAAGGAACCCTGAAGCTTTCTTT.

With regard to this clonotype: A read error is possible here, since a much larger clone lies one base away. The chain carries TRBV4-1 and TRBJ2-3; D possibly uses TRBD1 or TRBD2 (5 bases each). CDR3 length: 13 amino acids. Germline V lookup: CDR1 MGHRA, CDR2 YSYEKL. CDR3 DNA: TGCGCCAGCAGCCAAGGTCAGGGAGATATGCAGTATTTT. This gives the protein CASSQGQGDMQYF.

This clonotype was detected many times. V and J are TRBV6-6 and TRBJ1-2; 9 nucleotides align to TRBD1. Germline V gives CDR1 MNHNY, CDR2 SVGAGI (reference sequence). This CDR3 is 15 amino acids long. Losses at the gene ends were 6 bases for V and 6 bases for J; bases not matched to a gene: 11. Here the CDR3 DNA reads TGTGCCAGCAGAGAAAACAGGGGGCGTGAAAATGGCTACACCTTC. Its protein is CASRENRGRENGYTF.

This clonotype was observed a few times. The chain couples TRBV28 to TRBJ2-3; D is possibly TRBD2 (7 bases). Trimming removed 2 bases from V and 6 bases from J, with 18 bases in between. The germline V gene has CDR1 MDHEN and CDR2 SYDVKM. This CDR3 region has 16 residues. CDR3 in DNA: TGTGCCAGCAGTTTACGGGGAGGCAGGGGAGGGGATACGCAGTATTTT. It encodes CASSLRGGRGGDTQYF.

This clonotype has only a few counts. V and J are TRBV27 and TRBJ1-1; maybe TRBD1 (5 bases). CDR3 length equals 15 residues. Trimming took 3 bases from V and 2 from J, leaving 13 bases between them. Germline V gene lookup returns CDR1 MNHEY and CDR2 SMNVEV (reference sequence). This CDR3 is CASSFRRQTNTEAFF. CDR3 DNA: TGTGCCAGCAGTTTCCGGAGACAGACTAACACTGAAGCTTTCTTT.

The rearrangement uses TRBV27 and TRBJ1-5; D ambiguous. The CDR3 is 14 residues long. Germline lookup yields CDR1 MNHEY and CDR2 SMNVEV (reference sequence). V was pared by 1 base and J by 9 bases, with 13 bases between. The CDR3 region is CASSLLVPGGPQHF. The CDR3 region has the DNA TGTGCCAGCAGTTTATTAGTCCCCGGAGGGCCCCAGCATTTT.

The table lists this clonotype with many counts. V usage is TRBV7-2 and J usage is TRBJ2-3, with a possible D match to TRBD2 (6 bases). Trimming shortened V by 5 bases and J by 2 bases, and 11 bases separated the two germline ends. The CDR3 extends over 14 amino acids. CDR1 is SGHTA and CDR2 is FQGNSA in the germline V gene. In nucleotides, the CDR3 is TGTGCCAGCAGCACGGGGACTCCCACAGATACGCAGTATTTT. Translated: CASSTGTPTDTQYF. Together with reference TRBV7-2 and TRBJ2-3, the CDR3 gives the full variable domain: GAGVSQSPSNKVTEKGKDVELRCDPISGHTALYWYRQSLGQGLEFLIYFQGNSAPDKSGLPSDRFSAERTGGSVSTLTIQRTQQEDSAVYLCASSTGTPTDTQYFGPGTRLTVL.

This clonotype appeared many times. The chain's CDR3 is CASRISGSNQPQHF. In DNA form, the CDR3 reads TGTGCCAGCAGGATAAGCGGTAGCAATCAGCCCCAGCATTTT. The rearrangement uses TRBV6-5 and TRBJ1-5; no firm D call. Per germline, CDR1 MNHEY and CDR2 SVGAGI. This CDR3 spans 14 amino acids. Trimming took 6 bases from V and 0 from J, leaving 9 bases between them.

This clonotype has just a few counts. V and J are TRBV11-3 and TRBJ2-3; 10 bases map to TRBD2. Unmatched junction bases numbered 9, after V lost 3 bases and J lost 6 bases. This CDR3 comprises 16 residues. CDR1 and CDR2 (germline): SGHNT, YENEEA. For the CDR3, the DNA is TGTGCCAGCAGCTTGAGAATAGCGGGGGGCTGGGATACGCAGTATTTT. Translated: CASSLRIAGGWDTQYF.

This clonotype was recorded at least ten times. The chain has TRBV7-2 and TRBJ2-2, with D perhaps being TRBD1 or TRBD2 (6 bases each). Trimming took 5 bases from V and 4 from J, leaving 14 bases between them. CDR1 and CDR2 from the germline V gene are SGHTA and FQGNSA. The CDR3 covers 15 residues. In nucleotides, the CDR3 is TGTGCCAGCAGCCAGGGCGGGACAACCACCGGGGAGCTGTTTTTT. Its translation is CASSQGGTTTGELFF.

This clonotype appeared many times. This sequence joins TRBV24-1 and TRBJ2-3; a weak D match, TRBD2 (5 bases). The germline V gene encodes CDR1 KGHDR and CDR2 SFDVKD. The CDR3 sequence is 16 residues long. V was shortened by 1 base and J by 0 bases, with 10 bases between the two germline ends. Here the CDR3 DNA reads TGTGCCACCAGTGATTTTTCCAGGACTAGCACAGATACGCAGTATTTT. As protein: CATSDFSRTSTDTQYF.

Comment on this clonotype: A much larger clone lies a single base off, so this may be a read error. The chain carries TRBV13 and TRBJ2-5; 9 nucleotides align to TRBD1. The CDR3 is made up of 15 amino acids. Germline trimming cut 7 bases from V and 5 bases from J; bases unmatched to any gene: 11. Per the germline V gene, CDR1 is PRHDT and CDR2 is FYEKMQ (reference sequence). The CDR3 DNA follows: TGTGCCAGCAACTCGCCTGGGACAGGGAGGGAGACCCAGTACTTC. Amino acid sequence: CASNSPGTGRETQYF.

This clonotype has more than one count but fewer than ten. The rearrangement links TRBV19 to TRBJ1-1; possible D gene TRBD1, 5 bases. The CDR3 runs 14 residues. V lost 5 bases, J lost 5 bases, and 15 bases lay in between. Germline CDR1 is LNHDA and CDR2 is SQIVND (reference sequence). This CDR3 is CASSLGGPGTEAFF. CDR3 DNA: TGTGCCAGTAGTCTCGGGGGACCGGGGACTGAAGCTTTCTTT.

This clonotype came up many times. Relative to the germline gene, one junction end is altered; a read error may explain this. The rearrangement uses TRBV4-2 and TRBJ2-1; possible D gene TRBD2, 5 bases. The germline CDR1 and CDR2 sequences are LGHNA and YNFKEQ. This CDR3 comprises 15 residues. The CDR3 DNA reads as TGTGCCAGCAGTCAAGCGGAAAACAACAACAATGAGCAGTTCTTC. It codes for CASSQAENNNNEQFF.

V usage is TRBV27 and J usage is TRBJ2-1; 9 nucleotides line up with TRBD2. The J call is in doubt because the DNA end fits TRBJ2-7 better. The V gene's germline CDR1 is MNHEY and CDR2 SMNVEV (reference sequence). CDR3 length: 19 amino acids. This chain's CDR3 is CASRAARGAGGRSYNEQYF. CDR3 nucleotide sequence: TGTGCCAGCAGGGCCGCCAGGGGGGCGGGAGGGCGCTCCTACAATGAGCAGTACTTC.

The gene calls are TRBV20-1 and TRBJ2-7, with TRBD1 identical over 9 bases. Germline trimming cut 7 bases from V and 0 bases from J; bases unmatched to any gene: 16. Germline CDR1 DFQATT, CDR2 SNEGSKA (reference sequence). The CDR3 loop spans 17 amino acids. For the CDR3, the DNA is TGCAGTGTCAGAGTACAGGGGGCGAGGATAAACTCCTACGAGCAGTACTTC. It is translated as CSVRVQGARINSYEQYF.